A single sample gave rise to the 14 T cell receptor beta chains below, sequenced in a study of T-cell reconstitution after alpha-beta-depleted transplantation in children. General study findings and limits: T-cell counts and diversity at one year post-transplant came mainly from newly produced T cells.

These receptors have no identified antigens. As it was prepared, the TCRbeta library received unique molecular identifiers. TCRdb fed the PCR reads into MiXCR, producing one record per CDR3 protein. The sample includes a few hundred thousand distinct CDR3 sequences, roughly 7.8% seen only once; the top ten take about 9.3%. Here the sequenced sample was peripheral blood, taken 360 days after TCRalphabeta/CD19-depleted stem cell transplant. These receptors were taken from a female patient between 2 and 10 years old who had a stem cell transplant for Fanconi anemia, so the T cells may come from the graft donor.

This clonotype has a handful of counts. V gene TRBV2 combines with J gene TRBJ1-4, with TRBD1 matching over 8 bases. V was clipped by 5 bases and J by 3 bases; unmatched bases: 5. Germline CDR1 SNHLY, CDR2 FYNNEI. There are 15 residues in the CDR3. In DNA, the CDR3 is TGTGCCAGCAGTCGACAGGGGAACTCTAATGAAAAACTGTTTTTT. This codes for CASSRQGNSNEKLFF.

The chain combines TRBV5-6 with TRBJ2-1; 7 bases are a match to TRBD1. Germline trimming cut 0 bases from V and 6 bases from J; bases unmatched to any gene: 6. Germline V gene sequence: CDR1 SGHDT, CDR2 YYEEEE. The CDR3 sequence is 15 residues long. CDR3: CASSLELAGGNEQFF. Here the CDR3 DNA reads TGTGCCAGCAGCTTGGAGCTGGCAGGGGGCAATGAGCAGTTCTTC. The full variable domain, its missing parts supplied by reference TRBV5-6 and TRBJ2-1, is DAGVTQSPTHLIKTRGQQVTLRCSPKSGHDTVSWYQQALGQGPQFIFQYYEEEERQRGNFPDRFSGHQFPNYSSELNVNALLLGDSALYLCASSLELAGGNEQFFGPGTRLTVL.

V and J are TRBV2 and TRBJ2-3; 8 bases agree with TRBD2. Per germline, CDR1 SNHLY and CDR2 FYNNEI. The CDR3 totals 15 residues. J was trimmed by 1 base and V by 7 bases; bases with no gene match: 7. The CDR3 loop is CASTDSGVRTDTQYF. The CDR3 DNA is TGTGCCAGCACCGATAGCGGGGTCCGCACAGATACGCAGTATTTT.

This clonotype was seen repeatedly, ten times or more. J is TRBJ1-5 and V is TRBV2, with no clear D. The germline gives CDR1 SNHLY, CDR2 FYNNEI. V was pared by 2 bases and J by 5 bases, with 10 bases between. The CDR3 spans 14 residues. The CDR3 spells CASSERRPYQPQHF. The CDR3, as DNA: TGTGCCAGCAGTGAACGGAGACCATATCAGCCCCAGCATTTT.

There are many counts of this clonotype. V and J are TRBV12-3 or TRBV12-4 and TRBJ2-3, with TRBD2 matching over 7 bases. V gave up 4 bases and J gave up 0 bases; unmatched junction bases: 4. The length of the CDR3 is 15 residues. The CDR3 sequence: CASSSFSGSTDTQYF. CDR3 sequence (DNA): TGTGCCAGCAGTTCTTTTAGCGGGAGCACAGATACGCAGTATTTT.

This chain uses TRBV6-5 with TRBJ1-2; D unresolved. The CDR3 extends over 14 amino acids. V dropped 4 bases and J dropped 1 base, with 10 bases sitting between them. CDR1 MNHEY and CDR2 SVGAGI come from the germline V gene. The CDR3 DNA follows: TGTGCCAGCAGTTCTATCCGTGGTAACTATGGCTACACCTTC. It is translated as CASSSIRGNYGYTF.

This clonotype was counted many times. CDR3 sequence (DNA): TGTGCCAGCAGTGAATACGGGGGCCCAAGCTCTGGAAACACCATATATTTT. As protein: CASSEYGGPSSGNTIYF. This rearrangement joins TRBV6-1 to TRBJ1-3, with TRBD1 as a possible D gene (6 bases). The CDR3 sequence is 17 residues long. The V and J ends lost 2 bases and 0 bases respectively, with 14 bases between them. Per germline, CDR1 MNHNS and CDR2 SASEGT.

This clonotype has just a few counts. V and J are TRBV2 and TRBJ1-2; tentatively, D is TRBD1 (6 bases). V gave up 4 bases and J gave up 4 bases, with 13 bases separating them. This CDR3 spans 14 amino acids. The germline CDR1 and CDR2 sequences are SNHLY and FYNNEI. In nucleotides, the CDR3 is TGTGCCAGCAGTGCACAGGGAGTTGGCTATGGCTACACCTTC. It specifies CASSAQGVGYGYTF. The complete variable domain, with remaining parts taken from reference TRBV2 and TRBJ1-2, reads EPEVTQTPSHQVTQMGQEVILRCVPISNHLYFYWYRQILGQKVEFLVSFYNNEISEKSEIFDDQFSVERPDGSNFTLKIRSTKLEDSAMYFCASSAQGVGYGYTFGSGTRLTVV.

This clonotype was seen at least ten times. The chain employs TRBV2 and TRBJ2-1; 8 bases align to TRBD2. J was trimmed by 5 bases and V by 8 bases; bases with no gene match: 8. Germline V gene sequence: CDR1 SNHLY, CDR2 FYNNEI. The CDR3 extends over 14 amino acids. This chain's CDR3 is CASVEGLGHNEQFF. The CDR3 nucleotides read TGTGCCAGCGTTGAGGGACTAGGTCACAATGAGCAGTTCTTC.

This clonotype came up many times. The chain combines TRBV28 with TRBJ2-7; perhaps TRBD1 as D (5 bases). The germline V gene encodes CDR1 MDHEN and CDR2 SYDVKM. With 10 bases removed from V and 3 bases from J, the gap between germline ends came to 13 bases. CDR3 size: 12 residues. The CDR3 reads CATLDSIYEQYF. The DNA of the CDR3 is TGTGCCACCCTCGACAGCATCTACGAGCAGTACTTC.

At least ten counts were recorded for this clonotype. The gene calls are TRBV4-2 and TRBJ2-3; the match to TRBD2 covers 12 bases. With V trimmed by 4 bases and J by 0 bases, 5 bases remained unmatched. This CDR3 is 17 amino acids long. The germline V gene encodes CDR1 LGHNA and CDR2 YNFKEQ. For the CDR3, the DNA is TGTGCCAGCAGCCGGGATCTAGCGGGAGGGAGCACAGATACGCAGTATTTT. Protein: CASSRDLAGGSTDTQYF.

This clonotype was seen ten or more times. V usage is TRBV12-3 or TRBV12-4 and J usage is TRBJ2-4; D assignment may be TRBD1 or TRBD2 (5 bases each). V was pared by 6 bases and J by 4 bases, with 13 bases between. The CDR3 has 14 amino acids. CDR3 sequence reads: CASSSWDHKNIQYF. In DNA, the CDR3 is TGTGCCAGCAGCTCGTGGGACCATAAAAACATTCAGTACTTC.

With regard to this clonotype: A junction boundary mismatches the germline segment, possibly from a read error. CDR3 DNA sequence: TGTGCCTGCAGCCAAGATGGGAGGCTCTACATCTACTATGGCTACACCTTC. Protein: CACSQDGRLYIYYGYTF. This chain links TRBV3-1 with TRBJ1-2; D uncertain. Germline CDR1 is LGHDT and CDR2 is YNNKEL (reference sequence). The CDR3 runs to 17 residues.

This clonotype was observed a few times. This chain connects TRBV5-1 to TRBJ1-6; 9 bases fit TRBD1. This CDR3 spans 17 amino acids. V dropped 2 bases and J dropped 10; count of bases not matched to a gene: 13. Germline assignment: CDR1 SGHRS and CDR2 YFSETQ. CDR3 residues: CASSLTGTGSVRSPLHF. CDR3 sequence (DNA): TGCGCCAGCAGCTTAACCGGGACAGGGTCTGTTCGATCACCCCTCCACTTT.